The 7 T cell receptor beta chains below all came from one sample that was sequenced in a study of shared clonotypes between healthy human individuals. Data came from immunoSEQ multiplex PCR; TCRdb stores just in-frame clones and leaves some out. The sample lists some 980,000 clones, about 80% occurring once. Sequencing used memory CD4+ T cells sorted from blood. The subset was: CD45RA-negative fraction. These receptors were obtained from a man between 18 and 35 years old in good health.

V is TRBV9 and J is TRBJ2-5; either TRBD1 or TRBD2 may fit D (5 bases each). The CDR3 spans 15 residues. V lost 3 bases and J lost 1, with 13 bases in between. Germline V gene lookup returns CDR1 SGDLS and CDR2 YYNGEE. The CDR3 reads CASSARGGSQETQYF. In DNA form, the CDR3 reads TGTGCCAGCAGCGCGCGTGGGGGAAGCCAAGAGACCCAGTACTTC.

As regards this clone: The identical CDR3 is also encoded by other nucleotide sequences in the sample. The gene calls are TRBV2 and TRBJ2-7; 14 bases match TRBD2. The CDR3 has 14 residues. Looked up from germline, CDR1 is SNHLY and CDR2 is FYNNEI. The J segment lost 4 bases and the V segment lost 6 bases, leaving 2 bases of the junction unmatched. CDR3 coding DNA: TGTGCCAGCAGGGGACTAGCGGGAGTTTACGAGCAGTACTTC. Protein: CASRGLAGVYEQYF.

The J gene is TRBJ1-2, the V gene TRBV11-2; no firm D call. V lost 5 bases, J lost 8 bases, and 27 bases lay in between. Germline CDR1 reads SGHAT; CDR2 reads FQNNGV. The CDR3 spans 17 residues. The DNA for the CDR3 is TGTGCCAGCAGCCGCCCCTTTGGCCCCGGTATCGAAATCGGCTACACCTTC. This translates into CASSRPFGPGIEIGYTF.

CDR3 loop: CASSPSWTGANVLTF. The CDR3 DNA is TGCGCCAGCAGCCCATCGTGGACTGGGGCCAACGTCCTGACTTTC. The rearrangement joins TRBV5-1 to TRBJ2-6; D gene uncertain. Germline V CDR1 and CDR2: SGHRS, YFSETQ. V lost 4 bases, J lost 2 bases, and 10 bases lay in between. The CDR3 contains 15 residues.

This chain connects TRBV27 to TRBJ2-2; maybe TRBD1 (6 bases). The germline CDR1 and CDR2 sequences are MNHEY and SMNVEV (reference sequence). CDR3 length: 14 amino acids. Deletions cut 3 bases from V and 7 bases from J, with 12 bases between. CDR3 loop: CASSFNRVGGELFF. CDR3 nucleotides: TGTGCCAGCAGTTTCAACAGGGTCGGCGGGGAGCTGTTTTTT.

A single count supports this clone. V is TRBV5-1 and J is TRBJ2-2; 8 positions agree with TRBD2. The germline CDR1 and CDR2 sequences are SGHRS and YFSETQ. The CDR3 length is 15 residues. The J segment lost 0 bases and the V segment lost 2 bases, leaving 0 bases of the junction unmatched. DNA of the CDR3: TGCGCCAGCAGCTTTAGCGGGACGAACACCGGGGAGCTGTTTTTT. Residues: CASSFSGTNTGELFF. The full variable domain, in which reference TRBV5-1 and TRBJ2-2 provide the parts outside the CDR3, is KAGVTQTPRYLIKTRGQQVTLSCSPISGHRSVSWYQQTPGQGLQFLFEYFSETQRNKGNFPGRFSGRQFSNSRSEMNVSTLELGDSALYLCASSFSGTNTGELFFGEGSRLTVL.

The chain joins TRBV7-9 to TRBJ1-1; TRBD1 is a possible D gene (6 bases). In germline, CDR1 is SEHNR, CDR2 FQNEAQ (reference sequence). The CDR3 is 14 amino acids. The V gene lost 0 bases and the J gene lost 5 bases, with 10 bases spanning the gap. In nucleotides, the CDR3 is TGTGCCAGCAGCTTAGCTTCCCAGGGGACTGAAGCTTTCTTT. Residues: CASSLASQGTEAFF.